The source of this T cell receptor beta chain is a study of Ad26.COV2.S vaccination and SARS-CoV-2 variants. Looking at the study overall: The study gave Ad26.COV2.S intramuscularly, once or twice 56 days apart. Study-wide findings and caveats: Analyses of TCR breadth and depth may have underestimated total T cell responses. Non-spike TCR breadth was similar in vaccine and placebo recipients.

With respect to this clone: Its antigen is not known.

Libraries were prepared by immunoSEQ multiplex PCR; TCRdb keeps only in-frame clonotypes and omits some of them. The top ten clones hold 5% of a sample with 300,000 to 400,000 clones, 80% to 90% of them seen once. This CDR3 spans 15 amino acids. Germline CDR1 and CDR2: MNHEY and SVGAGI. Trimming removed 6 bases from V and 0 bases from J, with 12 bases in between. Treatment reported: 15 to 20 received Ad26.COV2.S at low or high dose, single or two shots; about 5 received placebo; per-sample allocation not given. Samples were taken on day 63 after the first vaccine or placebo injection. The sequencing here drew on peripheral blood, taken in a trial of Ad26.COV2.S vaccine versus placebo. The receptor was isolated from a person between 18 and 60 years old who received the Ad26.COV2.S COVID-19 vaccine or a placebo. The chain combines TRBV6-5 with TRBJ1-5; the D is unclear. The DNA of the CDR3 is TGTGCCAGCAGGGAGACGTTTTATAGCAATCAGCCCCAGCATTTT. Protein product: CASRETFYSNQPQHF.